This T cell receptor beta chain was identified during a study of blood T cells in healthy people across ages. Overall study findings and caveats: Higher diversity, along with more naive CD4+ cells, distinguished long-lived donors from aged donors.

Samples had at least 6 million PBMCs isolated from them. The second PCR ran about 6 to 11 cycles with a sample-barcoded 5' primer and J-beta primers. TCRdb re-called the 5' RACE reads with MiXCR, one entry per CDR3 protein. The sample lists 1.5 million to 2 million distinct CDR3 sequences; 35% to 50% were seen once. With 4 bases removed from V and 7 bases from J, the gap between germline ends came to 17 bases. The CDR3 totals 14 residues. This clonotype came up a few times. Its antigen is not identified. The chain couples TRBV12-3 or TRBV12-4 to TRBJ2-7; D not certain. Material: blood. This receptor was obtained from a human donor in good health. CDR3 region: CASSSPLGLGEQYF. In nucleotides, the CDR3 is TGTGCCAGCAGTTCCCCTCTCGGGTTGGGGGAGCAGTACTTC.